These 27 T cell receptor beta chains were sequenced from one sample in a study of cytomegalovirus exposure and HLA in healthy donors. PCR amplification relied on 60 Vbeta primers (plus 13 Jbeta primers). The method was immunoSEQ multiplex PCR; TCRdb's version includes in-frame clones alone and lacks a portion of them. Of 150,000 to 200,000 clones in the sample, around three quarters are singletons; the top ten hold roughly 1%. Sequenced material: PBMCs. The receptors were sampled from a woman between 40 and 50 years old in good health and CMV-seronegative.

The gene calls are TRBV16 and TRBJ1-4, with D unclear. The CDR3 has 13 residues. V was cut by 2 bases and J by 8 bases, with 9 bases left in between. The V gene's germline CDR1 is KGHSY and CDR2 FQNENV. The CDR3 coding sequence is TGTGCCAGCAGCCAAGGGTCCAGGGAAAAACTGTTTTTT. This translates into CASSQGSREKLFF. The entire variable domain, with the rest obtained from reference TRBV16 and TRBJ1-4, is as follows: GEEVAQTPKHLVRGEGQKAKLYCAPIKGHSYVFWYQQVLKNEFKFLISFQNENVFDETGMPKERFSAKCLPNSPCSLEIQATKLEDSAVYFCASSQGSREKLFFGSGTQLSVL.

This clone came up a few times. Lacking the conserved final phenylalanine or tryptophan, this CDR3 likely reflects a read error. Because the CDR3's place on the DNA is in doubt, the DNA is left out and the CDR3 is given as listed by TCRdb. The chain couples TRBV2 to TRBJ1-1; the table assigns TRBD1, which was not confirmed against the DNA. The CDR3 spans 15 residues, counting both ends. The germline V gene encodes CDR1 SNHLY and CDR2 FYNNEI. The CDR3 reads CASSELATGGKHSSI.

The CDR3 is CASSELAPGAIRTQYF. The CDR3 DNA follows: TGTGCCAGCAGTGAACTGGCTCCAGGGGCGATCAGGACCCAGTACTTC. The chain has TRBV6-1 and TRBJ2-5; TRBD1 might be the D (6 bases). The CDR3 length is 16 residues. V lost 2 bases to trimming and J lost 7 bases, with 20 bases between them. CDR1 and CDR2 from the germline V gene are MNHNS and SASEGT.

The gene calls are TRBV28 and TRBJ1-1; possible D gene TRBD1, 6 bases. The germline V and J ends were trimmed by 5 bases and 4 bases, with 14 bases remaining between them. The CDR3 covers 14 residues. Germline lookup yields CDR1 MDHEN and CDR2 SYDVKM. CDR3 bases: TGTGCCAGCAGTCCTACAGGGAGGGCCACTGAAGCTTTCTTT. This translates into CASSPTGRATEAFF.

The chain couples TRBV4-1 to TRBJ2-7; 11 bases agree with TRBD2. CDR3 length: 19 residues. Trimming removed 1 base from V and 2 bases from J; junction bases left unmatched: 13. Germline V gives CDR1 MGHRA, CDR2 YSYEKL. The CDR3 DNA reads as TGCGCCAGCAGCCAAGGAAGACTAGCGGGACTAAAGACCCCCTACGAGCAGTACTTC. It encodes CASSQGRLAGLKTPYEQYF.

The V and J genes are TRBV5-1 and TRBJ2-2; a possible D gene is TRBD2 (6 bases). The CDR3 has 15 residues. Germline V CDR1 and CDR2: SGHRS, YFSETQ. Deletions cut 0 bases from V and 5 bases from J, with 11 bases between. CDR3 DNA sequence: TGCGCCAGCAGCTTGGTGGGGGAGGCTACCGGGGAGCTGTTTTTT. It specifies CASSLVGEATGELFF. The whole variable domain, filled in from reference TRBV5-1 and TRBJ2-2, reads KAGVTQTPRYLIKTRGQQVTLSCSPISGHRSVSWYQQTPGQGLQFLFEYFSETQRNKGNFPGRFSGRQFSNSRSEMNVSTLELGDSALYLCASSLVGEATGELFFGEGSRLTVL.

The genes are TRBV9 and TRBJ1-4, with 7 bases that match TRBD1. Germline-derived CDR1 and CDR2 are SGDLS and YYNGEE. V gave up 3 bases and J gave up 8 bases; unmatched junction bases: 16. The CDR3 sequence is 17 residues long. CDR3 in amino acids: CASSGGTDHGLYEKLFF. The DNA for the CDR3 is TGTGCCAGCAGCGGCGGGACAGACCATGGGCTTTACGAAAAACTGTTTTTT.

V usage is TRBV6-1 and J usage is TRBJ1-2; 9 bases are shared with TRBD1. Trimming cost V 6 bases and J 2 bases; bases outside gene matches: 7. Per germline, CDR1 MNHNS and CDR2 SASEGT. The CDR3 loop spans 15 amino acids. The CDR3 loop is CASSLPGQGNYGYTF. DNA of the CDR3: TGTGCCAGCAGCTTACCGGGACAGGGAAACTATGGCTACACCTTC.

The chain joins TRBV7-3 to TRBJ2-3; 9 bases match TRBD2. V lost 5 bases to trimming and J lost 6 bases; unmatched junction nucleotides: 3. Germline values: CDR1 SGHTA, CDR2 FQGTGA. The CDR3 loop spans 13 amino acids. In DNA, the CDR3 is TGTGCCAGCAGCCCGAGCGGGAGGGATACGCAGTATTTT. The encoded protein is CASSPSGRDTQYF.

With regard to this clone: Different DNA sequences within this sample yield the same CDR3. The CDR3 nucleotides read TGCGCCAGCAGCTTTAGCGGAAGCTCCTACAATGAGCAGTTCTTC. It codes for CASSFSGSSYNEQFF. This chain uses TRBV5-1 with TRBJ2-1; possible D gene TRBD2, 6 bases. V was trimmed by 2 bases and J by 0 bases, leaving 9 bases between them. Germline loops: CDR1 SGHRS, CDR2 YFSETQ. This CDR3 contains 15 residues. The full variable domain, in which reference TRBV5-1 and TRBJ2-1 provide the parts outside the CDR3, is KAGVTQTPRYLIKTRGQQVTLSCSPISGHRSVSWYQQTPGQGLQFLFEYFSETQRNKGNFPGRFSGRQFSNSRSEMNVSTLELGDSALYLCASSFSGSSYNEQFFGPGTRLTVL.

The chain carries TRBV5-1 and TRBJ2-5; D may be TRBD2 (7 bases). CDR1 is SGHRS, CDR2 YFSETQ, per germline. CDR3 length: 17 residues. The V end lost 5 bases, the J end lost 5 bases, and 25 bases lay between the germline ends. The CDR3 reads CASREGGTSGVGETQYF. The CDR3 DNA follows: TGCGCCAGCAGAGAGGGGGGGACGTCTGGCGTAGGGGAGACCCAGTACTTC.

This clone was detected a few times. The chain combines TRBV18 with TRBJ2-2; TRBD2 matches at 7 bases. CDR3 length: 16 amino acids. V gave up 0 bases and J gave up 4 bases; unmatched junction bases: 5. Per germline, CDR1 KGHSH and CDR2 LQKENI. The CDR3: CASSPPGGDLTGELFF. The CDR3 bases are TGTGCCAGCTCACCACCGGGGGGGGACCTCACCGGGGAGCTGTTTTTT.

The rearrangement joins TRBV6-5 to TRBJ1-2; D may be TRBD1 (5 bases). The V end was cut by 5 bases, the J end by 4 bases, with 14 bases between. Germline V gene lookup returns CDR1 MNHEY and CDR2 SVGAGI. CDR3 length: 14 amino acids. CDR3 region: CASSMGGSFYGYTF. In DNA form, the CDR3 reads TGTGCCAGCAGTATGGGGGGATCGTTCTATGGCTACACCTTC.

Here the CDR3 reads CASSRTPGQGANGELFF. The CDR3, as DNA: TGTGCCAGCAGCCGCACTCCGGGACAGGGGGCAAACGGGGAGCTGTTTTTT. The V call is TRBV21-1, the J call TRBJ2-2; the D call TRBD1 from the table was never checked on the DNA. TRBV21-1 is a pseudogene. The CDR3 has 17 residues.

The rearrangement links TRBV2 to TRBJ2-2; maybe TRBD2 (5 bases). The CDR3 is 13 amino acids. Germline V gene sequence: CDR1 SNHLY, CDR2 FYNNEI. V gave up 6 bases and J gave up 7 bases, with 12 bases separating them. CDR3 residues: CASSRTRNGELFF. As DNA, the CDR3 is TGTGCCAGCAGCCGAACTAGGAACGGGGAGCTGTTTTTT.

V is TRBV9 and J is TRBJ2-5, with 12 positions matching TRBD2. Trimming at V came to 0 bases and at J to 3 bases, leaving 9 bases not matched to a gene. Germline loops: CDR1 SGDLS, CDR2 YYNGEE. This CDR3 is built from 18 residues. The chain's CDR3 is CASSVAPPLAGGEETQYF. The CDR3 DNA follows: TGTGCCAGCAGCGTAGCCCCTCCACTAGCGGGAGGAGAAGAGACCCAGTACTTC.

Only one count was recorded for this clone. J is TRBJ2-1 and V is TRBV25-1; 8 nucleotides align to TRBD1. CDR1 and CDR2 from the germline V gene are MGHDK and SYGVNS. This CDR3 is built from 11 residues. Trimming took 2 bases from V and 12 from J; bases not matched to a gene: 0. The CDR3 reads CASSEGQGQFF. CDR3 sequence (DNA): TGTGCCAGCAGTGAAGGACAGGGGCAGTTCTTC. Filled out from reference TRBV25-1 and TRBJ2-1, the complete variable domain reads EADIYQTPRYLVIGTGKKITLECSQTMGHDKMYWYQQDPGMELHLIHYSYGVNSTEKGDLSSESTVSRIRTEHFPLTLESARPSHTSQYLCASSEGQGQFFGPGTRLTVL.

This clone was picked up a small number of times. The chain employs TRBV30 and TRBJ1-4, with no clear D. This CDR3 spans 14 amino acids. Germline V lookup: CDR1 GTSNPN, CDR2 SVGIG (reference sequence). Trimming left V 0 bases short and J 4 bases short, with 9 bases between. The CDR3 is CAWSVGRDNEKLFF. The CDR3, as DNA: TGTGCCTGGAGTGTCGGGAGGGATAATGAAAAACTGTTTTTT.

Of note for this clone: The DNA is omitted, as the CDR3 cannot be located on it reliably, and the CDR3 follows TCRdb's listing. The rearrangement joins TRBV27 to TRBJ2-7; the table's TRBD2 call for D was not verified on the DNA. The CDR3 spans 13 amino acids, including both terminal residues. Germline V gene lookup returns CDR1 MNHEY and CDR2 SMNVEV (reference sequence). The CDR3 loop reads CASSSSYYYEQYF.

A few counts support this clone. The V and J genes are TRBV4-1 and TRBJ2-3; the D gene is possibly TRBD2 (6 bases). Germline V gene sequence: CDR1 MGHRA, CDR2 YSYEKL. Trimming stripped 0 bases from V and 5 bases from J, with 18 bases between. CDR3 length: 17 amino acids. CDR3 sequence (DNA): TGCGCCAGCAGCCAAGATTTGGAGGGCCGAGAGAGAGATACGCAGTATTTT. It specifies CASSQDLEGRERDTQYF.

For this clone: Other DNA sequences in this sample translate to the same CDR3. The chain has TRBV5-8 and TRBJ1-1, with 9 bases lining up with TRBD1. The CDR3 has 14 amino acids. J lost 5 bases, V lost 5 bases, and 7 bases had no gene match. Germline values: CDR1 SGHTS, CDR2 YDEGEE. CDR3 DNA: TGTGCCAGCAGTCCTGACAGGGGGAGGACTGAAGCTTTCTTT. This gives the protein CASSPDRGRTEAFF.

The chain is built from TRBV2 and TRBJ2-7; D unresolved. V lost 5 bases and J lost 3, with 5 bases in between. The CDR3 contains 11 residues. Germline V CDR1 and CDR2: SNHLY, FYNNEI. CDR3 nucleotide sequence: TGTGCCAGCAGTCCCATCTACGAGCAGTACTTC. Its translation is CASSPIYEQYF.

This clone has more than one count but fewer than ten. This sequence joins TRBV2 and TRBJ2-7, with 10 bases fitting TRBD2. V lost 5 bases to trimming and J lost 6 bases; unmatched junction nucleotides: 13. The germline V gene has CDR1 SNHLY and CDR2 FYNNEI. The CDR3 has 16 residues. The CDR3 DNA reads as TGTGCCAGCAGTTATTCTAGCGGGAGAGTCGGTAGCGAGCAGTACTTC. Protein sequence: CASSYSSGRVGSEQYF.

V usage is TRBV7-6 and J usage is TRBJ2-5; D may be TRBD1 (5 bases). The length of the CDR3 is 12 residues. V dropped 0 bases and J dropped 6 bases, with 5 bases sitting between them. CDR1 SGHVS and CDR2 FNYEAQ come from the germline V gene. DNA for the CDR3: TGTGCCAGCAGCTTAGCGGGGCAGACCCAGTACTTC. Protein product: CASSLAGQTQYF.

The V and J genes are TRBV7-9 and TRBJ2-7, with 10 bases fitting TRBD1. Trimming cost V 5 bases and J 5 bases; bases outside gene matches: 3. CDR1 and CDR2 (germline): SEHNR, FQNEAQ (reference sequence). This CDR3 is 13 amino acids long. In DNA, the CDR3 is TGTGCCAGCAGCGGGGACAGGGGACACGAGCAGTACTTC. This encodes CASSGDRGHEQYF.

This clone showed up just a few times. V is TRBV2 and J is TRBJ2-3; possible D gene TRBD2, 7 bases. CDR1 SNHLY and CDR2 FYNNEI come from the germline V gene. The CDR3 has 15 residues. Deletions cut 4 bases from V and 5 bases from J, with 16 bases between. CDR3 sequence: CASSVEGGGQDTQYF. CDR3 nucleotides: TGTGCCAGCAGTGTGGAGGGAGGGGGTCAAGATACGCAGTATTTT.

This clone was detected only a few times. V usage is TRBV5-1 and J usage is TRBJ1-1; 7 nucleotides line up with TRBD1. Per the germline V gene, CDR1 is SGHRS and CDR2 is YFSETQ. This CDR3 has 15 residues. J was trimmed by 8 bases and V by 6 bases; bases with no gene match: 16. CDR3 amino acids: CASTTGDARLGEAFF. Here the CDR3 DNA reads TGCGCCAGCACCACAGGGGACGCACGACTCGGGGAAGCTTTCTTT.